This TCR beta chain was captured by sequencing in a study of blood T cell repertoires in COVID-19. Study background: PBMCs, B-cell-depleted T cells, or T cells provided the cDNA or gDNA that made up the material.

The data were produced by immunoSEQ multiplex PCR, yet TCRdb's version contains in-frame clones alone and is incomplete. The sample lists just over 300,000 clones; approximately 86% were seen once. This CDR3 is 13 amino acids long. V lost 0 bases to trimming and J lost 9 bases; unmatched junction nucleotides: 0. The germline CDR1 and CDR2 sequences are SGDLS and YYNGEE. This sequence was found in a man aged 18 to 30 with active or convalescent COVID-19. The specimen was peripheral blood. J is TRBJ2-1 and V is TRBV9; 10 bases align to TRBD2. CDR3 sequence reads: CASSVASGSEQFF. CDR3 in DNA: TGTGCCAGCAGCGTAGCTAGCGGGAGTGAGCAGTTCTTC.